This is a list of T cell receptor beta chains from one sample in a study of regulatory T cells in long-lasting Graves disease. A single record per CDR3 protein comes from TCRdb applying MiXCR to the multiplex PCR reads. The profile shows about 220,000 distinct CDR3 sequences, around 20% of them singletons. These data were also filed under a second study, of T cells in Graves' hyperthyroidism and ophthalmopathy.

Sequencing was performed on peripheral blood mononuclear cells (PBMCs), taken at new diagnosis, from a patient treated with antithyroid drugs. These receptors were obtained from a woman aged 25 to 39 with Graves disease. Both conserved end residues are part of each CDR3. The D gene is left open where the match is weak. Size tells how often a clone was seen (once, few, many) or the class of an expanded clone, and some rows leave it out.

j_gene	abundance	d_gene	v_gene	CDR3nt	CDR3aa
TRBJ2-3	many	-	TRBV25-1	TGTGCCAGCAGTCCGGGGTTTCTGGATACGCAGTATTTT	CASSPGFLDTQYF
TRBJ2-1	many	-	TRBV18	TGTGCCAGCTCACCGAGGTCTCCAAATGAGCAGTTCTTC	CASSPRSPNEQFF
TRBJ2-1	-	TRBD2	TRBV12-3/TRBV12-4	TGTGCCAGCAGCCCGACTAGCGGGAGGGCCGGGTCCTACAATGAGCAGTTCTTC	CASSPTSGRAGSYNEQFF
TRBJ1-1	many	-	TRBV6-5	TGTGCCAGCAGTTATGGCAGGGCCTCAAAAGGGACTGAAGCTTTCTTT	CASSYGRASKGTEAFF
TRBJ2-7	many	TRBD1	TRBV27	TGTGCCAGCAGTTACCGGGACAGCTCCTACGAGCAGTACTTC	CASSYRDSSYEQYF
TRBJ2-7	-	-	TRBV28	TGTGCCAGCAGTTCGGACCGGGTGGGCAGGGCGTCCTACGAGCAGTACTTC	CASSSDRVGRASYEQYF
TRBJ2-1	many	-	TRBV4-2	TGTGCCAGCAGCCCTGGCTACGGCGCCAATGAGCAGTTCTTC	CASSPGYGANEQFF
TRBJ1-6	many	-	TRBV20-1	TGCAGTGCTTACGGATTGGGTCCCCTCCACTTT	CSAYGLGPLHF
TRBJ1-2	-	TRBD1	TRBV2	TGTGCCAGCAATCCGGGACAGGGGGCCGGTGGCTACACCTTC	CASNPGQGAGGYTF
TRBJ2-1	-	TRBD2	TRBV6-2/TRBV6-3	TGTGCCAGCAGTTACTCAGAGGGGACTAGCTATGAGCAGTTCTTC	CASSYSEGTSYEQFF
TRBJ1-5	-	TRBD1	TRBV29-1	TGCACCAATAAAGAGGGGGCTCAGGGTCAGCCCCAGCATTTT	CTNKEGAQGQPQHF
TRBJ1-1	many	-	TRBV3-1	TGTGCCAGCAGTCCGCAGCCAGTGAACACTGAAGCTTTCTTT	CASSPQPVNTEAFF
TRBJ2-2	-	TRBD1	TRBV4-1	TGCGCCAGCAGGAGGGACAGGACGACTACCGGGGAGCTGTTTTTT	CASRRDRTTTGELFF
TRBJ1-1	many	TRBD1	TRBV28	TGTGCCAGCAGTTCCCAGGGGGCGGGGGACACTGAAGCTTTCTTT	CASSSQGAGDTEAFF
TRBJ2-7	many	TRBD2	TRBV10-3	TGTGCCATCAGTGAGGAACAGGACGATGGGCTAGCGGGCTTGGAGCAGTACTTC	CAISEEQDDGLAGLEQYF
TRBJ2-5	few	-	TRBV5-5	TGTGCCAGCAGCCGACAGTCCTCAGAGACCCAGTACTTC	CASSRQSSETQYF
TRBJ1-2	-	-	TRBV3-1	TGTGCCAGCAGCCAAGTCGGCGGGGTATATGGCTACACCTTC	CASSQVGGVYGYTF
TRBJ2-4	many	TRBD1	TRBV19	TGTGCCAGTAGCCCATACGGTAGGGACAGGGAAAACATTCAGTACTTC	CASSPYGRDRENIQYF
TRBJ2-1	many	-	TRBV27	TGTGCCAGCAGTTCCGACTGGGCGGGCCCCAATGAGCAGTTCTTC	CASSSDWAGPNEQFF
TRBJ2-3	many	-	TRBV10-3	TGTGCCATCGGGGGCGGCCGCACAGATACGCAGTATTTT	CAIGGGRTDTQYF
TRBJ1-5	many	-	TRBV12-3/TRBV12-4	TGTGCCAGCAGACGTTCGGGGGAAGGACAGCCCCAGCATTTT	CASRRSGEGQPQHF
TRBJ1-3	many	TRBD1	TRBV19	TGTGCCAGTCGGACAGGGGGCGCCAGTGGAAACACCATATATTTT	CASRTGGASGNTIYF